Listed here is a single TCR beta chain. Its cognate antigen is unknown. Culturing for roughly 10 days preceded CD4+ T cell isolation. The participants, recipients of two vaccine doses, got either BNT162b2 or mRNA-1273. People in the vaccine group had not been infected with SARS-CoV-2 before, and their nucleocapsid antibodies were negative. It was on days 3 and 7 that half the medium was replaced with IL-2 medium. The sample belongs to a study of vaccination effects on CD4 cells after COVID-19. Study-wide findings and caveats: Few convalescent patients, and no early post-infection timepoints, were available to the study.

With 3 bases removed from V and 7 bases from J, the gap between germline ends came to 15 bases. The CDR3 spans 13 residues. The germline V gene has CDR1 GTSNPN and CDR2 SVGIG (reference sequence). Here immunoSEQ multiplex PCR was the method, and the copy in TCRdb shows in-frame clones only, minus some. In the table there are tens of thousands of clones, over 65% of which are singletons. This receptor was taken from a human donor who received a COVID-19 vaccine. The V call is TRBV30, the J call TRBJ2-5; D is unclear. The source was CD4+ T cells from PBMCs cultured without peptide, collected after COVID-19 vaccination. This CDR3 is CAWSPSGTGTQYF. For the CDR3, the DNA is TGTGCCTGGAGCCCCTCGGGTACGGGGACCCAGTACTTC. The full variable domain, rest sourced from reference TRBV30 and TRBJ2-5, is SQTIHQWPATLVQPVGSPLSLECTVEGTSNPNLYWYRQAAGRGLQLLFYSVGIGQISSEVPQNLSASRPQDRQFILSSKKLLLSDSGFYLCAWSPSGTGTQYFGPGTRLLVL.